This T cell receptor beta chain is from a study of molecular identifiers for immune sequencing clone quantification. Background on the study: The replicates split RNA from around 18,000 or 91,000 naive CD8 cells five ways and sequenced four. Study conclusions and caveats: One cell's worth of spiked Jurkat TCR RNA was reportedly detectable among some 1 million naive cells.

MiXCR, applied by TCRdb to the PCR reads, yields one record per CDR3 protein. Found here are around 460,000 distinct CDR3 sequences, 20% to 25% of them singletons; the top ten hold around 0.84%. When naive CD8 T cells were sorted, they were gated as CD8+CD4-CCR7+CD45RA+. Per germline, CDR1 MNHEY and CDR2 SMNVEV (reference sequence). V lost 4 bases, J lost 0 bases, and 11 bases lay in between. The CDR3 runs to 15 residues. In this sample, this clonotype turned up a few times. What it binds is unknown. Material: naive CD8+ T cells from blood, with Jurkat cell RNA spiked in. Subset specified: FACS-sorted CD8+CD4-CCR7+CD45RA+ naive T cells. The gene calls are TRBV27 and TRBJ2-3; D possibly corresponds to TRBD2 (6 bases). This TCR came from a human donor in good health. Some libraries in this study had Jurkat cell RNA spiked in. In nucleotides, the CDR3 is TGTGCCAGCAGTTGGTTCAGCGGGAGCACAGATACGCAGTATTTT. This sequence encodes CASSWFSGSTDTQYF.